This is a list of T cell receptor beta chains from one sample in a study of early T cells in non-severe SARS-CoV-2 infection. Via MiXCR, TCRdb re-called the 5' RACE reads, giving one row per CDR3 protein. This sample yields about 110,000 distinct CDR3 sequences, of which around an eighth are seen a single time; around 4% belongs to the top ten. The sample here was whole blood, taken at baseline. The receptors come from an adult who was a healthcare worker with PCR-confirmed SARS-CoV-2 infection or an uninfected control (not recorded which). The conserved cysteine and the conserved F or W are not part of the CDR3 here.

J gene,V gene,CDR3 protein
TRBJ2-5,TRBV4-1,ASSWSATETQY
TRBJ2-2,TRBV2,ASSERVRTGELF
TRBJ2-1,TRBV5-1,ASSLADIYNEQF
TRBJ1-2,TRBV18,ASSPGEHYGYT
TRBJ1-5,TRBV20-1,SAREALTNQPQH
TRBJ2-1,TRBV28,ASSLAGGLSSYNEQF
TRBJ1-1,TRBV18,ASSPGGETEAF
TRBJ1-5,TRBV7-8,ASSFQDAQSNQPQH
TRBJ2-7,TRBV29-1,SARDRDYEQY
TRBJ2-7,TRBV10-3,AISEGPPGEQY
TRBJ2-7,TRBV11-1,ASSLGPLYEQY
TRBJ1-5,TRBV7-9,ASSDRGQPQH
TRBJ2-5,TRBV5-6,ASSLAGFRETQY
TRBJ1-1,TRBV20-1,SGIGGANTEAF
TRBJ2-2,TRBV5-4,ASSLVASRSPNTGELF
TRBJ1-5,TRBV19,ASRWGGTGNQPQH
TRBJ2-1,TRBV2,ASSENLAGGNEQF
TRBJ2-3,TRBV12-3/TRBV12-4,ASSLAPSSPDTQY
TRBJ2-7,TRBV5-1,ASSLAVFPYEQY
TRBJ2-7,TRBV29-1,SAGQGGSYEQY
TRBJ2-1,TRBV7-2,ASSNSPTSGGNEQF
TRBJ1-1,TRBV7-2,ASSLWNTEAF